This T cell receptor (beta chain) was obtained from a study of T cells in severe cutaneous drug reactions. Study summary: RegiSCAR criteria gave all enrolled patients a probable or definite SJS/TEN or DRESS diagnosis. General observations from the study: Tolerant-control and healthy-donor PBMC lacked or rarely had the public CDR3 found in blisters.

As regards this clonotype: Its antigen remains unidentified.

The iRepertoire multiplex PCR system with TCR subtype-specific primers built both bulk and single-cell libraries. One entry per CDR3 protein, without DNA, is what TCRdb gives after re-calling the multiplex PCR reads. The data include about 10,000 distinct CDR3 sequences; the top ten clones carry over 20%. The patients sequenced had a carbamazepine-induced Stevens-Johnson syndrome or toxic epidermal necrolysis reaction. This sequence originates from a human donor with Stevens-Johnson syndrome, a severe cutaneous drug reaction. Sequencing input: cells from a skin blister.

CDR3 sequence: CSAEPDGARTQYF. V gene TRBV20-1 combines with J gene TRBJ2-5. Germline V gene lookup returns CDR1 DFQATT and CDR2 SNEGSKA (reference sequence). The CDR3 is 13 residues long.